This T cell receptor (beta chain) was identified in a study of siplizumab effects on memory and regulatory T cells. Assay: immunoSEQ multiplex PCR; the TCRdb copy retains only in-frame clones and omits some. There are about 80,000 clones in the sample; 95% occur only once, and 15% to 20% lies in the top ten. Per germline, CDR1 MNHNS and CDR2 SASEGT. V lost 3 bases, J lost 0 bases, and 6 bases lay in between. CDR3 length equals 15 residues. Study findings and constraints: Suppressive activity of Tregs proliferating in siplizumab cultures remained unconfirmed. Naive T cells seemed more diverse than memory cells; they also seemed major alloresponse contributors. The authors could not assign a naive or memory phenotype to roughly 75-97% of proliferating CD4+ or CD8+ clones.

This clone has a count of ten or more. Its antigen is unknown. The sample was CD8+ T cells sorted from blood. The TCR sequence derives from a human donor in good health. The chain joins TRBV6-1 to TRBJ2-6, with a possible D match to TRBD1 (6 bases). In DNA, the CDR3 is TGTGCCAGCAGTGAGGACAGCTCTGGGGCCAACGTCCTGACTTTC. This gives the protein CASSEDSSGANVLTF.